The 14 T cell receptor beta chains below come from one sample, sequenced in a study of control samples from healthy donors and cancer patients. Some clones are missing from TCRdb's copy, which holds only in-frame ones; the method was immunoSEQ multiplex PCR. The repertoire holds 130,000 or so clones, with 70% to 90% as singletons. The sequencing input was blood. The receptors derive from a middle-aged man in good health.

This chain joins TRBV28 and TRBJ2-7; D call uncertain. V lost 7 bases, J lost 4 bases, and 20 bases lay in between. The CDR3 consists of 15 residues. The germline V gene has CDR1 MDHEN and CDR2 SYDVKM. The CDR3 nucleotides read TGTGCCAGCACCACCCCCTTGGGGATGGCTTACGAGCAGTACTTC. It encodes CASTTPLGMAYEQYF.

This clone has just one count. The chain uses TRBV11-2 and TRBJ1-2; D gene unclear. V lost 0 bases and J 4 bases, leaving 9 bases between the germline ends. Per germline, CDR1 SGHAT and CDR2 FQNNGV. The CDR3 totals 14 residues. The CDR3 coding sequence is TGTGCCAGCAGCTTAGAATTTGGCTCCTATGGCTACACCTTC. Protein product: CASSLEFGSYGYTF.

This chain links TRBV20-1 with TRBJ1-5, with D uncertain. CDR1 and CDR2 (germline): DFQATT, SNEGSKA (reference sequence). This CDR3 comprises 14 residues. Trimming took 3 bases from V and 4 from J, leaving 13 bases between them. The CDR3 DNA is TGCAGTGCTAGTAGTGACATCCGAAATCAGCCCCAGCATTTT. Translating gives CSASSDIRNQPQHF.

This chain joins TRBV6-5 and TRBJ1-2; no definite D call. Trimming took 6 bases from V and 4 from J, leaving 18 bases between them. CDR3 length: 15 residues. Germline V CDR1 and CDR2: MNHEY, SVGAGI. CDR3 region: CASRTTRTTGYGYTF. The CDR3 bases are TGTGCCAGCAGAACCACACGAACAACGGGCTATGGCTACACCTTC.

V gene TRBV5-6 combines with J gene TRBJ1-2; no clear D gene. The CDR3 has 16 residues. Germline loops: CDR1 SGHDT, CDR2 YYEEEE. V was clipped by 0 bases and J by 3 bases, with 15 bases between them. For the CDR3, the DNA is TGTGCCAGCAGCTTGGTTGACGGCGGTGGGGACTATGGCTACACCTTC. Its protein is CASSLVDGGGDYGYTF.

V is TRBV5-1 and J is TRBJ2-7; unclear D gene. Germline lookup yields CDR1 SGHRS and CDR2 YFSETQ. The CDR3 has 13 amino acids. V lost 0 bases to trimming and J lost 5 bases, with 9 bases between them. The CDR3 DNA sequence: TGCGCCAGCAGCTTGGCTGCAGGCCACGAGCAGTACTTC. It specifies CASSLAAGHEQYF.

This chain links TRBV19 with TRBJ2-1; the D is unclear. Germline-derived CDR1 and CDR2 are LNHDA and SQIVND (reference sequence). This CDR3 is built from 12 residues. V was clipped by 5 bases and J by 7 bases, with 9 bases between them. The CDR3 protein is CASSERLNEQFF. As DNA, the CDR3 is TGTGCCAGTAGTGAGAGGTTGAATGAGCAGTTCTTC.

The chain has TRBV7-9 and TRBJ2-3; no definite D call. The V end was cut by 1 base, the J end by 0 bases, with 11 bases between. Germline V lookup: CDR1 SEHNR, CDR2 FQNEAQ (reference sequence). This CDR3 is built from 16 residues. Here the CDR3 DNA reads TGTGCCAGCAGCTTAGGTTTAGGCGTGAGCACAGATACGCAGTATTTT. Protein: CASSLGLGVSTDTQYF.

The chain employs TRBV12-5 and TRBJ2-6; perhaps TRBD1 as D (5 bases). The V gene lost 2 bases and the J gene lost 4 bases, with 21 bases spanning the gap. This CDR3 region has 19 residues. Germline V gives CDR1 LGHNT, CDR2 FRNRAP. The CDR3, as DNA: TGTGCTAGTGGTTTGCAGGAAGGGGCAGGGTATTCCGGGGCCAACGTCCTGACTTTC. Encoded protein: CASGLQEGAGYSGANVLTF.

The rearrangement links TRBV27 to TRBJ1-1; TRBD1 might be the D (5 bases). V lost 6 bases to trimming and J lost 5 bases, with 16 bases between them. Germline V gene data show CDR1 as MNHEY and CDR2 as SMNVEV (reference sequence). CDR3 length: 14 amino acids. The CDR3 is CASSNRSFHTEAFF. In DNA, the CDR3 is TGTGCCAGCAGCAACAGGTCTTTTCATACTGAAGCTTTCTTT.

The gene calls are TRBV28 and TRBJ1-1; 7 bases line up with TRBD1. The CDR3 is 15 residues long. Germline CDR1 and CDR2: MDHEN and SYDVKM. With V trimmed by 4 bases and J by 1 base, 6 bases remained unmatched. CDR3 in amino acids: CASSWGTVGNTEAFF. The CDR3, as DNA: TGTGCCAGCAGTTGGGGGACAGTTGGGAACACTGAAGCTTTCTTT.

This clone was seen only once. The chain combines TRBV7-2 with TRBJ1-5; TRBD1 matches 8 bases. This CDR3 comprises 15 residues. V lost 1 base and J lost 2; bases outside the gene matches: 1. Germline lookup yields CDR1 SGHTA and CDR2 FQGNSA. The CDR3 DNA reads TGTGCCAGCAGCTTAGGGACAGGGCGCAATCAGCCCCAGCATTTT. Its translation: CASSLGTGRNQPQHF.

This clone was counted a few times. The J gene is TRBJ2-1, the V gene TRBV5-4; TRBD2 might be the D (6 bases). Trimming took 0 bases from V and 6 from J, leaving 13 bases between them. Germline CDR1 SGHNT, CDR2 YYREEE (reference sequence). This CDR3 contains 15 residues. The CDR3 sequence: CASSLDLARGNEQFF. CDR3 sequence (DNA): TGTGCCAGCAGCTTGGATCTAGCGAGGGGCAATGAGCAGTTCTTC.

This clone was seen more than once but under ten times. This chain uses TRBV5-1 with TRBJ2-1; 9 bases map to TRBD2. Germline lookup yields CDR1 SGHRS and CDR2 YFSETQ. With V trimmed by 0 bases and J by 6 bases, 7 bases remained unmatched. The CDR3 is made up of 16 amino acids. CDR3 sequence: CASSLAWGLAPNEQFF. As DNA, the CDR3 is TGCGCCAGCAGCTTGGCGTGGGGACTAGCTCCCAATGAGCAGTTCTTC.